Below, one TCR beta chain is given with its context. Sequenced by immunoSEQ multiplex PCR; TCRdb stores in-frame clones only, minus some. The table records 310,000 or so clones, roughly 84% of them present only once. This sample is part of a study of blood T cell repertoires in COVID-19. About the study: Samples taken during acute and convalescent COVID-19 were collected in the United States, Italy and Spain. Nucleic acid was either cDNA or gDNA, and it came from T cells, B-cell-depleted T cells, or PBMCs.

The material sequenced was peripheral blood. This receptor was obtained from a man over 45 with active or convalescent COVID-19.

CDR3 nucleotide sequence: TGTGCCAGCAGTGATCCAGGGGGCGCCGGCTATGGCTACACCTTC. This translates into CASSDPGGAGYGYTF. The chain carries TRBV6-1 and TRBJ1-2, with TRBD1 matching over 8 bases. This CDR3 is built from 15 residues. CDR1 MNHNS and CDR2 SASEGT come from the germline V gene. J lost 4 bases, V lost 3 bases, and 7 bases had no gene match.